These T cell receptor beta chains were read from a single sample in a study of OX40 agonist ivuxolimab in advanced cancers. TCRdb keeps only in-frame clones here, not all; method: immunoSEQ multiplex PCR. Of approximately 90,000 clones listed, more than 80% were seen once; the top ten hold roughly 9.4%. Here the sequenced sample was CD4+ or CD8+ T cells sorted from blood, taken in a trial of the OX40 agonist ivuxolimab. The receptors come from an adult with an advanced solid tumor such as melanoma, head and neck, liver or kidney cancer. CDR3s leave out the opening cysteine and the closing phenylalanine or tryptophan. Each record gives: V gene, CDR3 protein.

v_gene: TRBV11-2
CDR3aa: ASSSEVRDRGTEAF

v_gene: TRBV29-1
CDR3aa: SVERLYGYT

v_gene: TRBV11-2
CDR3aa: ASSSPSGSETQY

v_gene: TRBV7-3
CDR3aa: ASSLSDGGEQF

v_gene: TRBV4-1
CDR3aa: ASSPHTGTSVGLEQF

v_gene: TRBV19
CDR3aa: ASSTRGRGYEQY

v_gene: TRBV11-2
CDR3aa: ASRGIEGDLDTIY

v_gene: TRBV30
CDR3aa: AWKIAGDPHEQY

v_gene: TRBV29-1
CDR3aa: SVGMGSSTDTQY

v_gene: TRBV5-6
CDR3aa: ASSSTGRNENIQY

v_gene: TRBV4-1
CDR3aa: ASSRGTGGNEQY

v_gene: TRBV18
CDR3aa: ASSSGDTQY

v_gene: TRBV5-1
CDR3aa: ASSLESSGGQETQY

v_gene: TRBV9
CDR3aa: ASSVGQGRMYTDTQY

v_gene: TRBV5-1
CDR3aa: ASSLAYGTDTQY

v_gene: TRBV6-5
CDR3aa: ASSYNPYDTDTQY

v_gene: TRBV30
CDR3aa: AWMGSYSGNTIY

v_gene: TRBV6-1
CDR3aa: ASSEKILTYEQY

v_gene: TRBV19
CDR3aa: ASTPGGSLNTEAF

v_gene: TRBV28
CDR3aa: ASSPRTSGANEQF

v_gene: TRBV29-1
CDR3aa: SVGGQGVGTGELF

v_gene: TRBV2
CDR3aa: ASSGGREQY

v_gene: TRBV7-9
CDR3aa: ASSLGTSEVNEQF

v_gene: TRBV28
CDR3aa: ASSQRGRDRYNEQF

v_gene: TRBV4-1
CDR3aa: ASSQDRVRQY

v_gene: TRBV5-1
CDR3aa: ASSLSSGKYNEQF

v_gene: TRBV4-1
CDR3aa: ASSPTGTDTGELF

v_gene: TRBV6-6
CDR3aa: ASREDRGRKYEQY

v_gene: TRBV5-1
CDR3aa: ASTPGPGNQPQH

v_gene: TRBV15
CDR3aa: ATSRALAGQETQY

v_gene: TRBV30
CDR3aa: AWSVSAPNEQY

v_gene: TRBV15
CDR3aa: ATSRTSGYGGYT

v_gene: TRBV9
CDR3aa: ASSGRALGQGSSGNTIY